The 32 T cell receptor beta chains below all came from one sample that was sequenced in a study of CD8 T cells in Susac syndrome (dated 2019 in TCRdb). The library relied on the immunoSEQ multiplex PCR assay. RNA was extracted using the RNeasy kit, and roughly 0.45 to 1 ug of the RNA was reverse transcribed with random hexamers. In TCRdb, the public reads were trimmed at Q25 with fastp and aligned with MiXCR, with productive beta chains retained. Identical CDR3 protein sequences are pooled into one entry, listed with their most common genes and DNA. The sample contains 130,000 to 150,000 distinct CDR3 sequences, under 97% of them found a single time. Jointly, the top ten make up over 0.065% of the sample. What was sequenced was CD4+ T cells from PBMCs. Receptor source: a human donor with Susac syndrome.

The chain has TRBV20-1 and TRBJ2-7; D uncertain. The V gene lost 5 bases and the J gene lost 4 bases, with 18 bases spanning the gap. The germline V gene encodes CDR1 DFQATT and CDR2 SNEGSKA (reference sequence). This CDR3 contains 14 residues. The CDR3 sequence: CSAALRSSSYEQYF. CDR3 nucleotide sequence: TGCAGTGCTGCTCTACGGTCGTCCTCGTACGAGCAGTACTTC.

This chain links TRBV20-1 with TRBJ1-1; a weak D match, TRBD1 (5 bases). Trimming left V 2 bases short and J 1 base short, with 14 bases between. This CDR3 spans 15 amino acids. Per germline, CDR1 DFQATT and CDR2 SNEGSKA (reference sequence). CDR3: CSARLMGQKNTEAFF. The CDR3 DNA reads as TGCAGTGCTAGACTTATGGGGCAGAAGAACACTGAAGCTTTCTTT.

The genes are TRBV19 and TRBJ2-2; 7 bases line up with TRBD1. Germline CDR1 is LNHDA and CDR2 is SQIVND (reference sequence). V lost 5 bases, J lost 6 bases, and 18 bases stayed unmatched. This CDR3 spans 18 amino acids. Here the CDR3 reads CASSGRLGGGPFSGELFF. The CDR3 region has the DNA TGTGCCAGTAGTGGCAGGTTAGGGGGCGGTCCGTTTTCCGGGGAGCTGTTTTTT. The whole variable domain, filled in from reference TRBV19 and TRBJ2-2, reads DGGITQSPKYLFRKEGQNVTLSCEQNLNHDAMYWYRQDPGQGLRLIYYSQIVNDFQKGDIAEGYSVSREKKESFPLTVTSAQKNPTAFYLCASSGRLGGGPFSGELFFGEGSRLTVL.

The chain couples TRBV7-2 to TRBJ2-1; unclear D gene. Germline-derived CDR1 and CDR2 are SGHTA and FQGNSA. V dropped 7 bases and J dropped 12 bases, with 19 bases sitting between them. The CDR3 spans 13 residues. As DNA, the CDR3 is TGTGCCAGCACCAAAGGTGGGCGGCAGCGGCAGTTCTTC. Residues: CASTKGGRQRQFF.

The CDR3, as DNA: TGTGCCAGCAGCCAAGATCTGGAGGGCCCCCCCTACGAGCAGTACTTC. As protein: CASSQDLEGPPYEQYF. The V call is TRBV3-1, the J call TRBJ2-7, with TRBD2 as a possible D gene (6 bases). The V and J ends lost 0 bases and 2 bases respectively, with 14 bases between them. Germline lookup yields CDR1 LGHDT and CDR2 YNNKEL (reference sequence). The CDR3 is 16 amino acids.

V is TRBV7-9 and J is TRBJ2-3, with a possible D match to TRBD2 (6 bases). Germline assignment: CDR1 SEHNR and CDR2 FQNEAQ (reference sequence). V lost 5 bases, J lost 0 bases, and 12 bases lay in between. The CDR3 has 15 amino acids. DNA of the CDR3: TGTGCCAGCAGCCTTCAGAGCGGGAGCACAGATACGCAGTATTTT. The encoded protein is CASSLQSGSTDTQYF. Full variable domain (rest looked up from reference TRBV7-9 and TRBJ2-3): DTGVSQNPRHKITKRGQNVTFRCDPISEHNRLYWYRQTLGQGPEFLTYFQNEAQLEKSRLLSDRFSAERPKGSFSTLEIQRTEQGDSAMYLCASSLQSGSTDTQYFGPGTRLTVL.

The chain carries TRBV6-2 or TRBV6-3 and TRBJ1-1; D might be TRBD1 (5 bases). In germline, CDR1 is MNHEY, CDR2 SVGEGT. The CDR3 contains 13 residues. Between the trimmed V and J ends, which lost 6 bases and 1 base, there was a span of 9 bases. In nucleotides, the CDR3 is TGTGCCAGCAGAAGACAGTCGAACACTGAAGCTTTCTTT. Encoded protein: CASRRQSNTEAFF.

This chain links TRBV9 with TRBJ2-1, with 10 bases that match TRBD2. Germline CDR1 and CDR2: SGDLS and YYNGEE. The CDR3 covers 18 residues. The ends lost 3 bases at V and 7 bases at J; junction bases unmatched: 16. The CDR3 DNA is TGTGCCAGCAGCGCCCTCGAAGGAGGGCTAGCGGGGGAGAATGAGCAGTTCTTC. Translating it yields CASSALEGGLAGENEQFF.

The DNA for the CDR3 is TGTGCCAGCAGCGTATCCGGGGGGAGCTCTGGAAACACCATATATTTT. Translation gives CASSVSGGSSGNTIYF. This chain uses TRBV9 with TRBJ1-3, with D possibly TRBD1 on 5 matching bases. Germline V gene lookup returns CDR1 SGDLS and CDR2 YYNGEE. The CDR3 totals 16 residues. The ends were cut back, 1 base at V and 0 bases at J, with 11 bases in the middle.

The rearrangement joins TRBV20-1 to TRBJ1-2, with a tentative D call TRBD1 (6 bases). CDR1 is DFQATT, CDR2 SNEGSKA, per germline (reference sequence). With 0 bases removed from V and 4 bases from J, the gap between germline ends came to 9 bases. CDR3 length: 13 amino acids. CDR3 coding DNA: TGCAGTGCTAGAGACCAGACAGGCTATGGCTACACCTTC. It codes for CSARDQTGYGYTF.

The chain recombines TRBV28 with TRBJ2-3; D remains ambiguous. Germline V gene sequence: CDR1 MDHEN, CDR2 SYDVKM. CDR3 length equals 11 residues. The germline V and J ends were trimmed by 10 bases and 5 bases, with 10 bases remaining between them. The CDR3 DNA reads as TGTGCCATCGTAACGGGAGATACGCAGTATTTT. This encodes CAIVTGDTQYF.

The chain uses TRBV3-1 and TRBJ2-5; D might be TRBD1 or TRBD2, each matching 5 bases. Between the trimmed V and J ends, which lost 4 bases and 5 bases, there was a span of 14 bases. The CDR3 spans 14 residues. CDR1 is LGHDT, CDR2 YNNKEL, per germline (reference sequence). The DNA of the CDR3 is TGTGCCAGCAGCCCCTCGGGGCCCGGCGAGACCCAGTACTTC. As protein: CASSPSGPGETQYF.

The chain employs TRBV18 and TRBJ2-3, with D unclear. CDR1 and CDR2 from the germline V gene are KGHSH and LQKENI. V gave up 0 bases and J gave up 5 bases, with 3 bases separating them. The CDR3 totals 12 residues. The CDR3 loop is CASSPPEDTQYF. The CDR3 nucleotides are TGTGCCAGCTCACCACCGGAAGATACGCAGTATTTT.

The chain joins TRBV15 to TRBJ1-2, with D perhaps matching TRBD1 (5 bases). Trimming stripped 5 bases from V and 5 bases from J, with 21 bases between. CDR3 length: 16 amino acids. CDR1 is LNHNV, CDR2 YYDKDF, per germline (reference sequence). The CDR3 sequence: CATSLGGWRTPYGYTF. As DNA, the CDR3 is TGTGCCACCAGCCTCGGGGGGTGGCGTACCCCTTATGGCTACACCTTC.

The V and J genes are TRBV9 and TRBJ2-5, with TRBD1 matching over 8 bases. CDR3 length: 16 amino acids. CDR1 and CDR2 (germline): SGDLS, YYNGEE. The trim removed 0 bases at V and 5 bases at J, leaving 9 bases unmatched. The CDR3 region is CASSVGQAGGRETQYF. In DNA, the CDR3 is TGTGCCAGCAGCGTAGGCCAGGCAGGGGGCCGTGAGACCCAGTACTTC.

The chain is built from TRBV5-1 and TRBJ2-2; D is perhaps TRBD1 or TRBD2 (5 bases each). From germline, CDR1 is SGHRS and CDR2 YFSETQ. CDR3 size: 15 residues. V was trimmed by 3 bases and J by 1 base, leaving 10 bases between them. The CDR3: CASSSMRGNTGELFF. In DNA form, the CDR3 reads TGCGCCAGCAGCTCGATGAGGGGGAACACCGGGGAGCTGTTTTTT.

The chain carries TRBV5-1 and TRBJ2-1; 9 positions agree with TRBD2. The J segment lost 5 bases and the V segment lost 0 bases, leaving 3 bases of the junction unmatched. The CDR3 length is 15 residues. From germline, CDR1 is SGHRS and CDR2 YFSETQ. The CDR3 coding sequence is TGCGCCAGCAGCTTGGAGCTAGCGGGAAACAATGAGCAGTTCTTC. Translated, it gives CASSLELAGNNEQFF.

The gene calls are TRBV11-1 and TRBJ1-2; D is perhaps TRBD1 (5 bases). The CDR3 sequence is 14 residues long. Germline CDR1 and CDR2: SGHAT and FQDESV (reference sequence). Trimming took off 2 bases at V and 6 bases at J, with 13 bases between the two ends. This CDR3 is CASSLQGPSDGYTF. The CDR3, as DNA: TGTGCCAGCAGCTTACAGGGCCCGTCGGATGGCTACACCTTC.

This chain uses TRBV6-5 with TRBJ2-1; the match to TRBD2 covers 13 bases. V shed 2 bases and J 7 bases; nucleotides not matched to a gene: 11. This CDR3 contains 18 residues. CDR1 is MNHEY, CDR2 SVGAGI, per germline. Here the CDR3 reads CASSYPNPTSGRTNEQFF. Written as DNA, the CDR3 is TGTGCCAGCAGTTACCCCAACCCGACTAGCGGGAGGACTAATGAGCAGTTCTTC.

V is TRBV20-1 and J is TRBJ1-1; D not resolved. Trimming took off 3 bases at V and 3 bases at J, with 14 bases between the two ends. The CDR3 is 14 amino acids. CDR1 and CDR2 from the germline V gene are DFQATT and SNEGSKA (reference sequence). CDR3 nucleotide sequence: TGCAGTGCTAGGAGAGGCCAAGAGGACACTGAAGCTTTCTTT. It codes for CSARRGQEDTEAFF.

This clonotype was seen a handful of times. V gene TRBV12-3 or TRBV12-4 combines with J gene TRBJ1-2; D is ambiguous. V was trimmed by 6 bases and J by 0 bases, leaving 2 bases between them. The CDR3 has 11 amino acids. For the CDR3, the DNA is TGTGCCAGCAGGGCTAACTATGGCTACACCTTC. It is translated as CASRANYGYTF.

The J gene is TRBJ2-3, the V gene TRBV7-8, with D tentatively TRBD2 (6 bases). This CDR3 spans 15 amino acids. The ends were cut back, 8 bases at V and 5 bases at J, with 20 bases in the middle. CDR1 and CDR2 from the germline V gene are SGHVS and FQNEAQ. CDR3 loop: CASGRGGAEGDTQYF. The CDR3 DNA is TGTGCCAGCGGTAGGGGCGGGGCCGAGGGAGATACGCAGTATTTT.

The rearrangement uses TRBV9 and TRBJ2-3, with D possibly called TRBD1 or TRBD2 (5 bases each). Germline CDR1 and CDR2: SGDLS and YYNGEE. CDR3 length equals 15 residues. Trimming took 0 bases from V and 4 from J, leaving 12 bases between them. Written as DNA, the CDR3 is TGTGCCAGCAGCGTAGGTCCAGGGCGGGCAGATACGCAGTATTTT. This encodes CASSVGPGRADTQYF.

CDR3 sequence: CASSLSRGGNTEAFF. Written as DNA, the CDR3 is TGTGCCAGCAGTTTATCCAGGGGCGGGAACACTGAAGCTTTCTTT. The chain recombines TRBV12-3 or TRBV12-4 with TRBJ1-1; a possible D gene is TRBD1 (6 bases). There are 15 residues in the CDR3. V lost 2 bases, J lost 1 base, and 11 bases lay in between.

V usage is TRBV4-1 and J usage is TRBJ1-6; no reliable D call. CDR3 length: 15 amino acids. Per the germline V gene, CDR1 is MGHRA and CDR2 is YSYEKL. Trimming removed 1 base at V and 10 bases at J, with 14 bases between. Here the CDR3 DNA reads TGCGCCAGCAGCCAAGTTGGTGGGGTCGGGTCACCCCTCCACTTT. It specifies CASSQVGGVGSPLHF.

J is TRBJ2-7 and V is TRBV11-2; the match to TRBD1 covers 8 bases. Germline V lookup: CDR1 SGHAT, CDR2 FQNNGV. The CDR3 spans 14 residues. J gave up 0 bases and V 5 bases, and 3 bases lay outside the gene matches. The CDR3 loop is CASSADRGSYEQYF. CDR3 DNA: TGTGCCAGCAGCGCAGACAGGGGCTCCTACGAGCAGTACTTC.

The rearrangement links TRBV20-1 to TRBJ2-7, with 12 nucleotides matching TRBD2. The germline V gene encodes CDR1 DFQATT and CDR2 SNEGSKA (reference sequence). The trim removed 3 bases at V and 2 bases at J, leaving 5 bases unmatched. The length of the CDR3 is 15 residues. CDR3: CSARGTSGPPYEQYF. As DNA, the CDR3 is TGCAGTGCTAGGGGGACTAGCGGGCCCCCCTACGAGCAGTACTTC.

The gene calls are TRBV20-1 and TRBJ1-5; D is possibly TRBD1 (5 bases). This CDR3 has 14 amino acids. CDR1 is DFQATT and CDR2 is SNEGSKA in the germline V gene (reference sequence). Trimming removed 0 bases from V and 2 bases from J, with 8 bases in between. Written as DNA, the CDR3 is TGCAGTGCTAGAGAGGCCAGGGGCAATCAGCCCCAGCATTTT. It is translated as CSAREARGNQPQHF.

The chain uses TRBV25-1 and TRBJ2-7; D perhaps matches TRBD2 (6 bases). Per the germline V gene, CDR1 is MGHDK and CDR2 is SYGVNS. CDR3 length equals 15 residues. Trimming shortened V by 5 bases and J by 3 bases, and 17 bases separated the two germline ends. CDR3 loop: CASSSTGVKSYEQYF. The CDR3 nucleotides read TGTGCCAGCAGTTCAACGGGAGTAAAGAGCTACGAGCAGTACTTC.

V is TRBV24-1 and J is TRBJ1-2; D is perhaps TRBD1 (6 bases). Germline-derived CDR1 and CDR2 are KGHDR and SFDVKD. Trimming removed 9 bases at V and 8 bases at J, with 15 bases between. The CDR3 covers 12 residues. The CDR3 DNA is TGTGCCACCTCCTCAGGGGTAGGGGGCTACACCTTC. Protein sequence: CATSSGVGGYTF.

This chain uses TRBV20-1 with TRBJ2-5; D is ambiguous. The CDR3 runs 13 residues. V lost 6 bases and J lost 3, with 14 bases in between. The germline CDR1 and CDR2 sequences are DFQATT and SNEGSKA (reference sequence). The CDR3, as DNA: TGCAGTGCCCAATACAACTGGGAAGAGACCCAGTACTTC. This encodes CSAQYNWEETQYF.

The chain combines TRBV7-2 with TRBJ2-5; 8 bases fit TRBD2. Trimming cost V 5 bases and J 5 bases; bases outside gene matches: 7. The CDR3 sequence is 14 residues long. Germline V gives CDR1 SGHTA, CDR2 FQGNSA. The CDR3 region has the DNA TGTGCCAGCAGCCGGCGACCGGGGGGGGAGACCCAGTACTTC. This gives the protein CASSRRPGGETQYF.